This TCR beta chain originates from a study of cytomegalovirus exposure and HLA in healthy donors. Background on the study: Around 85 million unique TCR sequences came from HLA-typed donors in an early release.

On this clone itself: Its antigen is unidentified.

Overall study results and limits: A prior analysis recorded that most TCR beta V segments were productive about 90% or about 30% of the time. Across donors, presence/absence analyses took sequencing depth to be roughly uniform. Later analysis suggested links between common viral pathogens and several top significant clusters.

PCR was performed using 60 Vbeta and 13 Jbeta primers. Method: immunoSEQ multiplex PCR; TCRdb's copy keeps in-frame clones and lacks some. The sample lists some 200,000 clones, more than 65% occurring once. The origin of this receptor is a man aged 18 to 35 in good health and CMV-seronegative. Sequencing was done on a sample of PBMCs.

For the CDR3, the DNA is TGTGCCAGCAGCCAAGAGGGGGGCGTAGCGGGAGTTAGCAATGAGCAGTTCTTC. The encoded protein is CASSQEGGVAGVSNEQFF. The chain uses TRBV14 and TRBJ2-1; 9 positions agree with TRBD2. V dropped 0 bases and J dropped 6; count of bases not matched to a gene: 12. Germline V gene data show CDR1 as SGHDN and CDR2 as FVKESK. This CDR3 is 18 amino acids long.